This T cell receptor (beta chain) was obtained from a study of blood T cell repertoires in COVID-19. Overall study: The study drew acute and convalescent COVID-19 samples from the United States, Italy and Spain. Sample material is recorded as cDNA or gDNA derived from T cells, B-cell-depleted T cells, or PBMCs.

Source study methods: By means of reference gene primer amplification, nucleated cell counts were estimated. Measured with immunoSEQ multiplex PCR; TCRdb has only the in-frame clones, and not every one. D and trimming were read from the DNA, whereas the V and J calls and clone size are those reported in that table. The sample yields 390,000 or so clones, over 80% seen once. Recovered status in Cohort 3 required two negative PCRs, clearance, or symptom resolution. CDR1 and CDR2 from the germline V gene are SGHVS and FNYEAQ. This CDR3 comprises 15 residues. V trimming: 4 bases; J trimming: 2 bases; junction bases outside the gene matches: 6. This clone was counted a single time.

The receptor was derived from a woman between 50 and 59 years old who had recovered from COVID-19. The sequenced material came from PBMCs or T cells enriched from blood (not recorded which). The chain has TRBV7-6 and TRBJ1-1, with TRBD1 matching 8 bases. The CDR3 bases are TGTGCCAGCAGCTCTCGGACAGGGTATAACACTGAAGCTTTCTTT. It specifies CASSSRTGYNTEAFF.